A selection of T cell receptor beta chains follows, all from one sample in a study of T cells after yellow fever vaccination. TCRdb re-called the 5' RACE reads through MiXCR, storing one row per CDR3 protein. The sample comprises about 110,000 distinct CDR3 sequences, roughly 8.9% of which are singletons, and approximately 24% rests with the top ten. The material was CD8+ T cells sorted from PBMCs, obtained 45 days after the yellow fever booster vaccination. These receptors were obtained from a man aged 25 to 45 who received the YFV17D yellow fever vaccine. CDR3s include the opening cysteine and the closing phenylalanine or tryptophan. The order of the fields is D gene, clone size, J gene, V gene, CDR3 protein, CDR3 DNA. D genes are given only for firm matches. Clone size appears in some rows only: once, few, many, or a class for an expanded clone.

TRBD2 many TRBJ2-5 TRBV12-3/TRBV12-4 CASNLSGRETQYF TGTGCCAGCAACCTTAGCGGGAGAGAGACCCAGTACTTC
TRBD2 many TRBJ2-7 TRBV20-1 CSARQLADPEGEQYF TGCAGTGCCCGCCAACTAGCGGACCCTGAGGGGGAGCAGTACTTC
- many TRBJ2-2 TRBV4-3 CASSDLARTGELFF TGCGCCAGCTCCGACCTGGCTAGGACCGGGGAGCTGTTTTTT
TRBD2 - TRBJ2-3 TRBV30 CAWSPLSSGGPTDTQYF TGTGCCTGGAGTCCACTATCTAGCGGGGGTCCCACGGATACGCAGTATTTT
- - TRBJ2-3 TRBV5-1 CASSLRGTGSTDTQYF TGCGCCAGCAGCCTGAGGGGCACCGGGAGCACAGATACGCAGTATTTT
- few TRBJ1-2 TRBV2 CASIREFGDYGYTF TGTGCCAGCATAAGAGAATTCGGTGACTATGGCTACACCTTC
- - TRBJ2-1 TRBV28 CASSLWYGANEQFF TGTGCCAGCAGTTTATGGTACGGGGCGAATGAGCAGTTCTTC
- - TRBJ2-1 TRBV12-2 CASRLALTLF TGTGCAAGTCGCTTAGCGCTGACCCTCTTC
- - TRBJ2-5 TRBV10-3 CAISEGRANQETQYF TGTGCCATCAGTGAAGGTCGGGCGAACCAAGAGACCCAGTACTTC
TRBD2 many TRBJ2-3 TRBV5-6 CASGDSGRFPDTQYF TGTGCCAGCGGTGATAGCGGGAGGTTCCCAGATACGCAGTATTTT
- many TRBJ2-7 TRBV19 CASSDSGDYEQYF TGTGCCAGTAGTGATAGCGGTGATTACGAGCAGTACTTC
- - TRBJ1-3 TRBV28 CASSFDRSSGNTIYF TGTGCCAGCAGTTTCGACAGGAGCTCTGGAAACACCATATATTTT
TRBD1 many TRBJ2-1 TRBV5-1 CASLGPGQSLGNEQFF TGCGCCAGCCTGGGACCGGGACAGAGCCTTGGGAATGAGCAGTTCTTC
TRBD2 few TRBJ2-1 TRBV7-8 CASSPGLAEYNEQFF TGTGCCAGCAGCCCGGGACTAGCGGAGTACAATGAGCAGTTCTTC
- few TRBJ1-5 TRBV21-1 CASTKAERSNQPQHF TGTGCCAGCACCAAAGCGGAAAGGAGCAATCAGCCCCAGCATTTT
TRBD2 many TRBJ2-1 TRBV20-1 CSARVALAGAPRYNEQFF TGCAGTGCTAGAGTTGCACTAGCGGGAGCACCCAGGTACAATGAGCAGTTCTTC
- few TRBJ2-5 TRBV6-5 CASSYSAGAGETQYF TGTGCCAGCAGTTACTCAGCGGGCGCGGGAGAGACCCAGTACTTC
- many TRBJ2-1 TRBV5-1 CASSSLTGPGSYNEQFF TGCGCCAGCAGCTCCCTCACAGGGCCGGGCTCCTACAATGAGCAGTTCTTC
- many TRBJ1-5 TRBV5-1 CASSWGGASNQPQHF TGCGCCAGCAGCTGGGGAGGGGCCAGCAATCAGCCCCAGCATTTT
TRBD2 many TRBJ2-2 TRBV27 CASGTSGFWRELFF TGTGCCAGCGGGACTAGCGGTTTCTGGAGGGAGCTGTTTTTT
- many TRBJ1-2 TRBV29-1 CSVEVIRGYTF TGCAGCGTTGAAGTAATACGTGGCTACACCTTC
- many TRBJ1-1 TRBV12-3/TRBV12-4 CASSYPYSGTEAFF TGTGCCAGCAGTTACCCTTACAGTGGGACTGAAGCTTTCTTT
- many TRBJ2-1 TRBV7-9 CASSSPTSSNEQFF TGTGCCAGCAGCTCACCGACTAGTTCCAATGAGCAGTTCTTC
TRBD2 many TRBJ2-7 TRBV20-1 CSASGTSGLMGYEQYF TGCAGTGCTTCCGGGACTAGCGGGCTCATGGGCTACGAGCAGTACTTC